A single T cell receptor (beta chain) is shown here with its context. Only a few counts were recorded for this clonotype. Its antigen target is currently unknown. No base-level quality is on record; no much larger clone is a single base apart. The entry originates in a study of T-cell memory formation after mild COVID-19 (dated by TCRdb to the early 2020s). Broadly, across the study: TCR sequence clusters from the two donors were found to be largely donor specific. T-cell clones expanding and contracting after mild COVID-19 in a couple of donors were tracked by longitudinal TCRalpha and TCRbeta repertoire sequencing. Two young, previously healthy adult volunteers made up the cohort, one male and one female. Overall study outcomes, separate from this receptor: The study covered only a couple of mild cases, and larger cohorts including severe cases with pre-infection samples were considered necessary. Whether the second-wave clones peaking on day 37 were SARS-CoV-2 specific was not confirmed. Balanced CD4/CD8 phenotypes were observed for clones contracting from day 15 to 85, whereas a bias towards CD4+ was observed for a second wave of clones expanding from day 15 to 37. Some responding clones were found in pre-infection memory, which suggests that pre-existing cross-reactive memory T cells took part in the SARS-CoV-2 response. Contracting CD4+ clones were located mainly in the CM and EM memory subsets, whereas CD8+ clones were found to be enriched in EMRA.

Reads for this sample came from an Illumina NovaSeq 6000. cDNA libraries for TCRalpha and TCRbeta were prepared by 5'RACE using constant-segment primers, with sample barcodes and unique molecular identifiers added. Trizol reagent was used to extract RNA from every sample. Amplification of the libraries took two PCR steps, and the second step added a second sample barcode plus Illumina TruSeq adapters. The libraries were sequenced on an Illumina NovaSeq using 2 x 150 bp paired-end reads. The authors processed their data as follows. Reads were demultiplexed and collapsed into UMI-guided consensus sequences with migec v1.2.7. Using mixcr v2.1.11, UMI consensuses were aligned to TRA and TRB V and J templates and then assembled into clonotypes. A clonotype was counted as expanded or contracted only when both edgeR and NoisET called the clonotype significant, with the noise models trained on biological replicates. edgeR calls used a false discovery rate-adjusted p below 0.01 and a log2 fold-change threshold of 1. As an exploratory analysis of dynamics, max-normalized trajectories of the 1000 most abundant clonotypes were examined with PCA combined with hierarchical clustering. Separately sequenced CD4+ and CD8+ repertoires were used to assign the CD4 or CD8 phenotype of responding clones. The public reads were quality trimmed at Q25 with fastp and then assembled into clones with MiXCR by TCRdb, keeping productive beta chains. A single entry per CDR3 protein holds the most common genes and DNA from its merged rows. What appears here as the V and J calls and clone size reflects TCRdb's work, not the paper's. In this sample the table shows about half a million distinct CDR3 sequences, about 18% of which occur a single time. In total, the top ten clones hold approximately 13% of the sample.

The germline V gene encodes CDR1 SGDLS and CDR2 YYNGEE. Here V drops 3 bases and J drops 5 bases, and the junction holds 10 bases not matched to any gene. The CDR3, cysteine through phenylalanine, is 16 amino acids long. Only the CDR3 DNA stays, 48 bases, in frame from base 1. PBMCs were isolated by Ficoll-Paque density gradient centrifugation. This clonotype originated in an adult woman who had mild COVID-19 (a few samples of this study predate the infection). The sample titles of this study are shuffled in the database, so cell type and time point are left out; the donor was told from shared clones. The chain uses TRBV9 and TRBJ2-2, with 7 bases aligning to TRBD1. The sample taken for sequencing was PBMCs or a T cell subset sorted from them (not recorded which). In nucleotide form, the sequence is TGTGCCAGCAGCGCCGCGCTACAGGGGAAAACCGGGGAGCTGTTTTTT. Translated, this is CASSAALQGKTGELFF.